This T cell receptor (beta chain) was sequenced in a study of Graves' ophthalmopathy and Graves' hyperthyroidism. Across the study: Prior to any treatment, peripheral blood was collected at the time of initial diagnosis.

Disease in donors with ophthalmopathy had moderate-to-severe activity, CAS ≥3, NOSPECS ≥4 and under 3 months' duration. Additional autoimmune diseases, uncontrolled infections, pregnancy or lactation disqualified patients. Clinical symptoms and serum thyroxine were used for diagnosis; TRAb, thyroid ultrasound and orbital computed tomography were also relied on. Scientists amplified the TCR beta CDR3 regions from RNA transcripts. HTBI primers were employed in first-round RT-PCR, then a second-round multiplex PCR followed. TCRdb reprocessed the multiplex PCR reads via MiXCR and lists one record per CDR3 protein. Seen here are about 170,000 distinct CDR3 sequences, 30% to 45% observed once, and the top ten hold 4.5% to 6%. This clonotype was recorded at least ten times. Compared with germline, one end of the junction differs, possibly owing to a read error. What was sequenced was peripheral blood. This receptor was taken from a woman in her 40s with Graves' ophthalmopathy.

The CDR3 is CASSPHQGTETFF. CDR3 sequence (DNA): TGTGCCAGCAGTCCTCATCAGGGAACTGAAACTTTCTTT. The chain joins TRBV6-2 or TRBV6-3 to TRBJ1-1, with D possibly TRBD1 on 5 matching bases. CDR3 length: 13 residues. The germline V gene encodes CDR1 MNHEY and CDR2 SVGEGT.